Shown below are 10 T cell receptor beta chains from a single sample sequenced in a study of post-analysis software for immune sequencing data. The study, taken as a whole, reports: A handful of TRBV segments were significantly more frequent in patients than in controls. TRBV5-6, TRBV5-1 and TRBV20-1 were among these segments.

These receptors are not linked to any known antigen. Carried by the TCR beta cDNA libraries were unique molecular identifiers. MiXCR was run by TCRdb on the PCR reads, yielding one entry per CDR3 protein. The data hold about 770,000 distinct CDR3 sequences, with about 43% observed a single time. The sequenced sample was blood. The receptors shown here come from a girl aged 10-17 years with multiple sclerosis.

In its sample, this clonotype was seen a few times. V and J are TRBV29-1 and TRBJ2-1; unclear D gene. Trimming left V 5 bases short and J 6 bases short, with 5 bases between. The germline gives CDR1 SQVTM, CDR2 ANQGSEA. The CDR3 consists of 10 residues. The CDR3: CSVLANEQFF. DNA of the CDR3: TGCAGCGTTTTAGCCAATGAGCAGTTCTTC.

This clonotype was seen only a few times. The chain has TRBV9 and TRBJ2-1; D gene uncertain. V lost 3 bases to trimming and J lost 0 bases, with 10 bases between them. This CDR3 is built from 15 residues. CDR1 and CDR2 from the germline V gene are SGDLS and YYNGEE. This CDR3 is CASSASGISYNEQFF. DNA for the CDR3: TGTGCCAGCAGCGCTAGTGGTATCTCCTACAATGAGCAGTTCTTC.

This chain joins TRBV7-6 and TRBJ1-1; D may be TRBD1 (6 bases). The CDR3 contains 16 residues. CDR1 SGHVS and CDR2 FNYEAQ come from the germline V gene. Trimming left V 2 bases short and J 1 base short, with 14 bases between. The CDR3 bases are TGTGCCAGCAGCTTACTCGAGGACAGAGGGAACACTGAAGCTTTCTTT. Residues: CASSLLEDRGNTEAFF. The entire variable domain, with the rest obtained from reference TRBV7-6 and TRBJ1-1, is as follows: GAGVSQSPRYKVTKRGQDVALRCDPISGHVSLYWYRQALGQGPEFLTYFNYEAQQDKSGLPNDRFSAERPEGSISTLTIQRTEQRDSAMYRCASSLLEDRGNTEAFFGQGTRLTVV.

The CDR3 DNA sequence: TGTGCCAGCATCTATAGCCACTACGAGCAGTACTTC. It is translated as CASIYSHYEQYF. The chain uses TRBV9 and TRBJ2-7; no definite D call. The ends were cut back, 6 bases at V and 3 bases at J, with 10 bases in the middle. CDR3 length: 12 amino acids. CDR1 is SGDLS and CDR2 is YYNGEE in the germline V gene.

The V and J genes are TRBV20-1 and TRBJ2-5, with D perhaps TRBD2 (6 bases). Trimming shortened V by 0 bases and J by 1 base, and 12 bases separated the two germline ends. Germline values: CDR1 DFQATT, CDR2 SNEGSKA (reference sequence). The CDR3 runs 15 residues. CDR3 coding DNA: TGCAGTGCTAGAGAAAGCCGACTAGTCCAAGAGACCCAGTACTTC. This codes for CSARESRLVQETQYF.

The DNA for the CDR3 is TGCAGTGCTAGAGATACAGTTATTAACTATGGCTACACCTTC. This translates into CSARDTVINYGYTF. The chain couples TRBV20-1 to TRBJ1-2, with unresolved D. The V gene's germline CDR1 is DFQATT and CDR2 SNEGSKA (reference sequence). The V end was cut by 0 bases, the J end by 1 base, with 9 bases between. The CDR3 is 14 residues long.

The chain is built from TRBV29-1 and TRBJ2-5; 7 bases are a match to TRBD2. CDR1 is SQVTM and CDR2 is ANQGSEA in the germline V gene. V gave up 7 bases and J gave up 11 bases; unmatched junction bases: 16. There are 13 residues in the CDR3. CDR3: CSAGGDTYNEQYF. The DNA of the CDR3 is TGCAGCGCGGGGGGTGACACCTACAATGAGCAGTACTTC.

There are a few counts of this clonotype. The J gene is TRBJ1-2, the V gene TRBV27; maybe TRBD1 (5 bases). Germline assignment: CDR1 MNHEY and CDR2 SMNVEV (reference sequence). The CDR3 has 16 residues. The V end was cut by 5 bases, the J end by 8 bases, with 24 bases between. Written as DNA, the CDR3 is TGTGCCAGCAGTCCCTCCTTCGGGGTCGGGACCTGGGGCTACACCTTC. Translated, it gives CASSPSFGVGTWGYTF.

The table lists this clonotype with a few counts. The chain recombines TRBV20-1 with TRBJ2-3; the match to TRBD2 covers 8 bases. Germline V gene sequence: CDR1 DFQATT, CDR2 SNEGSKA (reference sequence). The CDR3 consists of 14 residues. V shed 1 base, J shed 6 bases, and the junction held 6 bases outside the gene matches. CDR3 nucleotides: TGCAGTGCTAGAGTTGAAGCGGGAGTGGATACGCAGTATTTT. This codes for CSARVEAGVDTQYF.

This clonotype was observed a handful of times. This chain joins TRBV25-1 and TRBJ2-7, with unresolved D. The CDR3 sequence is 15 residues long. Per the germline V gene, CDR1 is MGHDK and CDR2 is SYGVNS. Trimming removed 2 bases at V and 0 bases at J, with 11 bases between. The CDR3 nucleotides read TGTGCCAGCAGTGAAAGCCTGGCCAGCTCCTACGAGCAGTACTTC. It encodes CASSESLASSYEQYF.